Listed below are T cell receptor beta chains from one sample, sequenced in a study of identical twins. TCRdb called the 5' RACE reads again in MiXCR, with one record for every CDR3 protein. The data show hundreds of thousands of distinct CDR3 sequences, approximately 13% seen once. The same sample was also studied in work on yellow fever vaccine responses in identical twins.

The sample taken for sequencing was PBMCs. Every receptor here comes from a woman younger than 30 in good health. CDR3s include the opening cysteine and the closing phenylalanine or tryptophan. The order of the fields is clone size, V gene, D gene, CDR3 length, J gene, CDR3 DNA, CDR3 protein. The D gene is left open where the match is weak. A clone size is listed for some rows: how often the clone was seen (once, few, many), or a class if it is expanded.

few	TRBV20-1	TRBD2	14	TRBJ2-3	TGCAGTGCTAGACCGGGACTAGCGATAGATACGCAGTATTTT	CSARPGLAIDTQYF
few	TRBV10-3	TRBD2	19	TRBJ2-3	TGTGCCATCAGCGTTGCCGGGCTAGCGGGGCCTACTAGCACAGATACGCAGTATTTT	CAISVAGLAGPTSTDTQYF
-	TRBV9	TRBD1	15	TRBJ2-3	TGTGCCAGCAGCCAGGACAGGGCTGCCACAGATACGCAGTATTTT	CASSQDRAATDTQYF
few	TRBV24-1	-	15	TRBJ2-1	TGTGCCACCAGTGATACCCTGGCGGGGATTCATGAGCAGTTCTTC	CATSDTLAGIHEQFF
-	TRBV20-1	-	12	TRBJ1-2	TGCAGTGTTCCGACGGATAACTATGGCTACACCTTC	CSVPTDNYGYTF
-	TRBV27	-	15	TRBJ2-2	TGTGCCAGCAGTTTATCGTACGATCGTACCGGGGAGCTGTTTTTT	CASSLSYDRTGELFF
few	TRBV12-5	TRBD2	18	TRBJ2-3	TGTGCTAGTGGTTTGACAACTAGCGGGAGTTTCGGCACAGATACGCAGTATTTT	CASGLTTSGSFGTDTQYF
-	TRBV2	-	14	TRBJ2-3	TGTGCCAGCAGTGTTCCAGGGGCAGCAGATACGCAGTATTTT	CASSVPGAADTQYF
few	TRBV18	TRBD1	15	TRBJ1-4	TGTGCCAGCTCGCCTCCGGGACAGAGTAATGAAAAACTGTTTTTT	CASSPPGQSNEKLFF
few	TRBV13	-	13	TRBJ1-1	TGTGCCAGCAGCGGAAGCAGGGTGACTGAAGCTTTCTTT	CASSGSRVTEAFF
many	TRBV3-1	-	16	TRBJ2-2	TGTGCCAGCAGCCAATCGGGTCAACTTAACACCGGGGAGCTGTTTTTT	CASSQSGQLNTGELFF